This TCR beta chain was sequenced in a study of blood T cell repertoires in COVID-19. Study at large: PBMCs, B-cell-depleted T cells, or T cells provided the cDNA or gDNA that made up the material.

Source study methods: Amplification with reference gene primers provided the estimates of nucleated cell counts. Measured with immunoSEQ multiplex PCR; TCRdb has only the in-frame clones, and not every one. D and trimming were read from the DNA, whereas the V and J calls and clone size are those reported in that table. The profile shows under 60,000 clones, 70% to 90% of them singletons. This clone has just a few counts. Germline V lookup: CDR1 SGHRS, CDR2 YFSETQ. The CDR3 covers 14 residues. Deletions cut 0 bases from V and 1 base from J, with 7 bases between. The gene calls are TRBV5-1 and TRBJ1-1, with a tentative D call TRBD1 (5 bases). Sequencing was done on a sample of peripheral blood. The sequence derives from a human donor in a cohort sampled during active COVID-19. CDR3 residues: CASSLGTTNTEAFF. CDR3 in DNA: TGCGCCAGCAGCTTGGGGACAACGAACACTGAAGCTTTCTTT.